Below are 27 T cell receptor beta chains sequenced from a single sample in a study of T cell responses to AZD1222 COVID-19 vaccine. Profiled with immunoSEQ multiplex PCR; TCRdb holds only in-frame clones, not every one. The repertoire holds roughly 130,000 clones, with 94% as singletons. Material: peripheral blood, obtained on day 0 of AZD1222 vaccination. The source is an adult in good health.

This chain joins TRBV7-2 and TRBJ2-7; possibly TRBD2 for D (7 bases). The V and J ends lost 5 bases and 3 bases respectively, with 20 bases between them. CDR3 length: 16 amino acids. Germline CDR1 and CDR2: SGHTA and FQGNSA. The CDR3 DNA is TGTGCCAGCAGCCCCCGAGCCGGGGGGCTCCTCTACGAGCAGTACTTC. Protein: CASSPRAGGLLYEQYF.

This clone was picked up one time. V gene TRBV3-1 (or the pseudogene TRBV3-2) combines with J gene TRBJ2-2; TRBD1 aligns across 7 bases. Germline V gene data show CDR1 as LGHDT and CDR2 as YNNKEL (reference sequence). The V gene end was trimmed by 7 bases and the J gene end by 7 bases; junction bases not matched to a gene: 9. The CDR3 has 14 residues. The CDR3: CASTIRQGIGELFF. CDR3 bases: TGTGCCAGCACAATCCGACAGGGTATCGGGGAGCTGTTTTTT.

The chain uses TRBV27 and TRBJ1-6, with 7 bases lining up with TRBD1. After removal of 7 bases from V and 11 bases from J, the junction contained 8 bases not matched to a gene. The CDR3 runs 13 residues. Germline V gives CDR1 MNHEY, CDR2 SMNVEV (reference sequence). The CDR3 DNA reads TGTGCCAGCACACCGACAGGGAGGCCACCCCTCCACTTT. It translates to CASTPTGRPPLHF.

This clone was observed a handful of times. The chain employs TRBV2 and TRBJ1-1; D perhaps matches TRBD1 (5 bases). CDR1 is SNHLY, CDR2 FYNNEI, per germline. Trimming removed 6 bases from V and 10 bases from J, with 12 bases in between. The CDR3 contains 11 residues. Here the CDR3 DNA reads TGTGCCAGCAGACGTACAGGACGAGCTTTCTTT. Translation gives CASRRTGRAFF.

A few counts support this clone. The J gene is TRBJ1-5, the V gene TRBV2; 9 bases align to TRBD1. CDR1 is SNHLY, CDR2 FYNNEI, per germline. There are 14 residues in the CDR3. Losses at the gene ends were 2 bases for V and 7 bases for J; bases not matched to a gene: 3. This CDR3 reads CASSETGGGQPQHF. CDR3 nucleotides: TGTGCCAGCAGTGAAACAGGGGGCGGGCAGCCCCAGCATTTT.

The chain combines TRBV6-1 with TRBJ1-2; tentatively, D is TRBD1 (6 bases). V was trimmed by 0 bases and J by 4 bases, leaving 12 bases between them. The CDR3 has 15 residues. The V gene's germline CDR1 is MNHNS and CDR2 SASEGT. CDR3 nucleotide sequence: TGTGCCAGCAGTGAAGCGCCAGGGGTGGGCTATGGCTACACCTTC. Protein product: CASSEAPGVGYGYTF.

The rearrangement links TRBV7-2 to TRBJ1-6; D is ambiguous. Germline V gives CDR1 SGHTA, CDR2 FQGNSA. V gave up 1 base and J gave up 6 bases, with 19 bases separating them. The CDR3 sequence is 18 residues long. The CDR3 coding sequence is TGTGCCAGCAGCTTAGGCCCCCAAGGCAGCAAGACTAATTCACCCCTCCACTTT. The encoded protein is CASSLGPQGSKTNSPLHF.

V usage is TRBV14 and J usage is TRBJ1-5, with D tentatively TRBD1 (6 bases). CDR3 length: 15 residues. V was trimmed by 9 bases and J by 1 base, leaving 16 bases between them. Germline V gene sequence: CDR1 SGHDN, CDR2 FVKESK. DNA for the CDR3: TGTGCCAGTTTATATCAGGGGTGGAGCAATCAGCCCCAGCATTTT. This gives the protein CASLYQGWSNQPQHF.

The rearrangement joins TRBV15 to TRBJ2-1; D is ambiguous. The CDR3 extends over 14 amino acids. The germline V gene encodes CDR1 LNHNV and CDR2 YYDKDF (reference sequence). Trimming left V 4 bases short and J 10 bases short, with 17 bases between. CDR3 loop: CATSTRALSWEQFF. CDR3 coding DNA: TGTGCCACCAGCACCCGGGCCCTTTCTTGGGAGCAGTTCTTC.

The V call is TRBV2, the J call TRBJ2-7; D gene ambiguous. This CDR3 spans 13 amino acids. CDR1 and CDR2 (germline): SNHLY, FYNNEI. Trimming took off 3 bases at V and 2 bases at J, with 8 bases between the two ends. In DNA form, the CDR3 reads TGTGCCAGCAGTGATAACCCAGCCTACGAGCAGTACTTC. As protein: CASSDNPAYEQYF.

This clone was observed a handful of times. The rearrangement uses TRBV5-8 and TRBJ2-1; 11 nucleotides match TRBD1. The CDR3 has 15 amino acids. V was pared by 1 base and J by 6 bases, with 3 bases of the junction left unmatched. CDR1 is SGHTS, CDR2 YDEGEE, per germline. CDR3 DNA: TGTGCCAGCAGCTTGCAGGGACAGGGGGTCAATGAGCAGTTCTTC. Translating it yields CASSLQGQGVNEQFF.

There are a few counts of this clone. The rearrangement links TRBV25-1 to TRBJ1-6; unclear D gene. CDR3 length: 14 amino acids. Trimming removed 2 bases from V and 7 bases from J, with 9 bases in between. Germline CDR1 reads MGHDK; CDR2 reads SYGVNS. The CDR3 loop is CASSEGMGNSPLHF. The CDR3 nucleotides are TGTGCCAGCAGTGAAGGGATGGGGAATTCACCCCTCCACTTT.

The chain recombines TRBV10-3 with TRBJ2-3; 11 bases agree with TRBD2. Germline CDR1 and CDR2: ENHRY and SYGVKD. The V and J ends lost 8 bases and 5 bases, in that order; junction bases with no gene match: 12. The CDR3 is 16 residues long. The CDR3 DNA reads TGTGCCATCCACCCCGCTAGCGGGAGGCCCGTAGATACGCAGTATTTT. Its translation: CAIHPASGRPVDTQYF.

The rearrangement links TRBV11-2 to TRBJ2-7; 7 bases are a match to TRBD1. Germline lookup yields CDR1 SGHAT and CDR2 FQNNGV. The CDR3 is 15 residues long. Trimming removed 5 bases from V and 5 bases from J; junction bases left unmatched: 12. CDR3 in amino acids: CASSPTGTLKNEQYF. CDR3 coding DNA: TGTGCCAGCAGCCCGACAGGGACCCTCAAGAACGAGCAGTACTTC. Using reference TRBV11-2 and TRBJ2-7 for the parts outside the CDR3, the full variable domain is EAGVAQSPRYKIIEKRQSVAFWCNPISGHATLYWYQQILGQGPKLLIQFQNNGVVDDSQLPKDRFSAERLKGVDSTLKIQPAKLEDSAVYLCASSPTGTLKNEQYFGPGTRLTVT.

This clone was seen a single time. V and J are TRBV5-1 and TRBJ2-4; the match to TRBD2 covers 11 bases. Germline lookup yields CDR1 SGHRS and CDR2 YFSETQ. The CDR3 length is 16 residues. V trimming: 0 bases; J trimming: 6 bases; junction bases outside the gene matches: 5. The CDR3 nucleotides read TGCGCCAGCAGCTTGGGGGCTAGCGGGAGGCCAAACATTCAGTACTTC. This sequence encodes CASSLGASGRPNIQYF.

This chain joins TRBV6-5 and TRBJ2-1; D may match TRBD1 or TRBD2 (7 bases each). This CDR3 spans 16 amino acids. Trimming shortened V by 2 bases and J by 4 bases, and 15 bases separated the two germline ends. The V gene's germline CDR1 is MNHEY and CDR2 SVGAGI. In DNA, the CDR3 is TGTGCCAGCAGTTACGTGGGAGGGGGCGCGTACAATGAGCAGTTCTTC. Its protein is CASSYVGGGAYNEQFF.

This chain uses TRBV2 with TRBJ1-6, with D unresolved. CDR3 length: 16 residues. Germline CDR1 is SNHLY and CDR2 is FYNNEI. V was trimmed by 4 bases and J by 0 bases, leaving 10 bases between them. CDR3 in DNA: TGTGCCAGCAGTGTGACCCTGAGCTCCTATAATTCACCCCTCCACTTT. Encoded protein: CASSVTLSSYNSPLHF.

V and J are TRBV5-1 and TRBJ1-1; 7 nucleotides align to TRBD1. This CDR3 spans 16 amino acids. V was clipped by 5 bases and J by 1 base; unmatched bases: 11. Looked up from germline, CDR1 is SGHRS and CDR2 is YFSETQ. DNA for the CDR3: TGCGCCAGCAGGTCAGACAGGGTGATACAGAACACTGAAGCTTTCTTT. Its translation: CASRSDRVIQNTEAFF.

This sequence joins TRBV18 and TRBJ1-1; 10 nucleotides line up with TRBD1. The ends lost 3 bases at V and 1 base at J; junction bases unmatched: 5. CDR3 length: 16 amino acids. In germline, CDR1 is KGHSH, CDR2 LQKENI. The CDR3 nucleotides are TGTGCCAGCTCACCCCGGGACAGGGGAGGGAACACTGAAGCTTTCTTT. Protein sequence: CASSPRDRGGNTEAFF.

J is TRBJ2-3 and V is TRBV9; the D is unclear. V was shortened by 1 base and J by 0 bases, with 6 bases between the two germline ends. CDR1 and CDR2 (germline): SGDLS, YYNGEE. The CDR3 runs 14 residues. For the CDR3, the DNA is TGTGCCAGCAGCGTAACCCCTAGCACAGATACGCAGTATTTT. Translated: CASSVTPSTDTQYF.

This chain connects TRBV7-9 to TRBJ2-5, with a tentative D call TRBD2 (6 bases). Trimming removed 8 bases at V and 2 bases at J, with 24 bases between. The CDR3 length is 17 residues. The germline V gene has CDR1 SEHNR and CDR2 FQNEAQ (reference sequence). CDR3 sequence reads: CASLSPKSAGLQETQYF. CDR3 coding DNA: TGTGCCAGCCTTTCCCCGAAGAGCGCGGGGCTACAAGAGACCCAGTACTTC.

This chain joins TRBV2 and TRBJ1-2, with D possibly being TRBD1 (6 bases). V gave up 4 bases and J gave up 2 bases, with 14 bases separating them. The CDR3 covers 15 residues. Germline V gene lookup returns CDR1 SNHLY and CDR2 FYNNEI. CDR3 region: CASSGPGEGNYGYTF. The CDR3 nucleotides are TGTGCCAGCAGTGGACCAGGGGAAGGCAACTATGGCTACACCTTC.

This clone was recorded once. The chain carries TRBV19 and TRBJ2-5; a possible D gene is TRBD2 (5 bases). V shed 5 bases and J shed 5 bases, with 9 bases lying between them. This CDR3 is built from 12 residues. Germline V gene data show CDR1 as LNHDA and CDR2 as SQIVND (reference sequence). In nucleotides, the CDR3 is TGTGCCAGTAGTCCGGGATGGGAGACCCAGTACTTC. This gives the protein CASSPGWETQYF.

This clone was detected a few times. The chain employs TRBV30 and TRBJ1-5; D ambiguous. Per germline, CDR1 GTSNPN and CDR2 SVGIG (reference sequence). This CDR3 has 12 amino acids. V gave up 7 bases and J gave up 4 bases, with 11 bases separating them. CDR3 nucleotides: TGTGCCTTACAGCTGAGGAATCAGCCCCAGCATTTT. Its protein product is CALQLRNQPQHF.

This clone has a single count. The chain couples TRBV3-1 (or the pseudogene TRBV3-2) to TRBJ2-1; possibly TRBD2 for D (7 bases). Germline assignment: CDR1 LGHDT and CDR2 YNNKEL (reference sequence). The CDR3 sequence is 15 residues long. V lost 3 bases to trimming and J lost 8 bases, with 17 bases between them. The CDR3 nucleotides are TGTGCCAGCAGCCAGGGGGCGGGAGTGGGGTATGAGCAGTTCTTC. This sequence encodes CASSQGAGVGYEQFF.

The chain links TRBV20-1 to TRBJ1-1; no definite D call. The CDR3 is 11 amino acids. V lost 3 bases and J lost 5, with 7 bases in between. Looked up from germline, CDR1 is DFQATT and CDR2 is SNEGSKA (reference sequence). CDR3 in amino acids: CSASRDTEAFF. The CDR3 DNA follows: TGCAGTGCTAGTAGGGATACTGAAGCTTTCTTT.

This clone appeared a few times. The genes are TRBV20-1 and TRBJ1-2; D remains unclear. Germline-derived CDR1 and CDR2 are DFQATT and SNEGSKA (reference sequence). This CDR3 spans 13 amino acids. The V gene lost 3 bases and the J gene lost 4 bases, with 12 bases spanning the gap. CDR3 in DNA: TGCAGTGCTAGTTTGGCGGTGGGCTATGGCTACACCTTC. Amino acids: CSASLAVGYGYTF.